Listed below are T cell receptor beta chains from one sample, sequenced in a study of blood T cell repertoires in COVID-19. The method was immunoSEQ multiplex PCR; TCRdb's version includes in-frame clones alone and lacks a portion of them. The table lists around 60,000 clones, approximately 91% of them singletons. The sample consisted of peripheral blood. Source of these receptors: a man aged 60 to 69 with acute or convalescent COVID-19. The CDR3 runs from the conserved cysteine through the conserved F or W. The D gene is left open where the match is weak. A row's size may be missing; if present it is once, few, many or a size class.

once TRBD2 TRBJ2-1 TRBV5-1 CASSQLAGGKNEQFF TGCGCCAGCAGCCAACTAGCGGGAGGCAAGAATGAGCAGTTCTTC
- - TRBJ1-2 TRBV7-2 CASSSQTGVRGYTF TGTGCCAGCAGCTCTCAGACAGGAGTCCGGGGCTACACCTTC
- TRBD1 TRBJ1-5 TRBV6-2/TRBV6-3 CASSHPGGQNQPQHF TGTGCCAGCAGTCACCCAGGGGGCCAAAATCAGCCCCAGCATTTT
- TRBD1 TRBJ1-6 TRBV6-5 CASSPRGQGSPLHF TGTGCCAGCAGCCCCCGGGGACAGGGATCACCCCTCCACTTT
- - TRBJ2-2 TRBV10-3 CAISEPGRTGNTGELFF TGTGCCATCAGTGAGCCTGGGAGGACAGGGAACACCGGGGAGCTGTTTTTT
- - TRBJ2-7 TRBV11-3 CASSPRGRGDYEQYF TGTGCCAGCAGCCCCCGGGGCAGGGGTGACTACGAGCAGTACTTC
- - TRBJ1-3 TRBV28 CASRGGNTIYF TGTGCCAGCCGAGGAGGAAACACCATATATTTT
- - TRBJ1-2 TRBV4-1 CASSQDDRNYGYTF TGCGCCAGCAGCCAAGATGACAGGAACTATGGCTACACCTTC
- TRBD2 TRBJ2-7 TRBV27 CASSLSLAGALYEQYF TGTGCCAGCAGTTTATCCCTAGCGGGGGCCCTCTACGAGCAGTACTTC
once TRBD1 TRBJ2-5 TRBV18 CASSALTGGRETQYF TGTGCCAGCTCAGCCCTGACAGGGGGCCGTGAGACCCAGTACTTC
- - TRBJ1-2 TRBV7-2 CASSLVGQIYGYTF TGTGCCAGCAGCTTAGTAGGACAGATCTATGGCTACACCTTC
- TRBD1 TRBJ1-4 TRBV28 CASNIRAGGVEKLFF TGTGCCAGCAATATCAGGGCAGGGGGAGTTGAAAAACTGTTTTTT
- - TRBJ2-1 TRBV18 CASSPTGGGAGNEQFF TGTGCCAGCTCACCGACCGGAGGGGGCGCAGGGAATGAGCAGTTCTTC
- TRBD2 TRBJ2-1 TRBV7-6 CASRVSGTSGYNEQFF TGTGCCAGCAGAGTTAGCGGGACTAGCGGATACAATGAGCAGTTCTTC
- TRBD1 TRBJ1-5 TRBV7-2 CASSLTGAWQPQHF TGTGCCAGCAGCTTGACAGGGGCTTGGCAGCCCCAGCATTTT
- - TRBJ1-3 TRBV6-2/TRBV6-3 CASRYPTGAPGNTIYF TGTGCCAGCAGGTACCCGACTGGAGCTCCTGGAAACACCATATATTTT
once - TRBJ1-1 TRBV11-3 CASSFRTNTEAFF TGTGCCAGCAGCTTTAGGACTAACACTGAAGCTTTCTTT
- - TRBJ1-1 TRBV28 CASRSWTDGGTEAFF TGTGCCAGCAGATCATGGACAGATGGGGGAACTGAAGCTTTCTTT
- - TRBJ1-4 TRBV7-2 CASSLFSGGFDEKLFF TGTGCCAGCAGCTTATTCAGCGGAGGGTTTGATGAAAAACTGTTTTTT
- TRBD2 TRBJ2-2 TRBV7-3 CASSQAGGAGELFF TGTGCCAGCAGCCAAGCGGGAGGGGCCGGGGAGCTGTTTTTT
- TRBD1 TRBJ2-1 TRBV5-1 CASSSGTGNNEQFF TGCGCCAGCAGCTCCGGGACAGGGAACAATGAGCAGTTCTTC
- TRBD2 TRBJ2-3 TRBV10-3 CAILAGNTDTQYF TGTGCCATCCTAGCGGGTAATACAGATACGCAGTATTTT
- - TRBJ2-3 TRBV29-1 CSVEDAGPDTQYF TGCAGCGTTGAAGATGCGGGACCAGATACGCAGTATTTT
- TRBD2 TRBJ2-7 TRBV9 CASSSGLAGGSSYEQYF TGTGCCAGCAGCTCCGGACTAGCGGGGGGAAGCTCCTACGAGCAGTACTTC
- - TRBJ2-2 TRBV7-2 CASSLGAGAGELFF TGTGCCAGCAGCTTAGGTGCGGGTGCCGGGGAGCTGTTTTTT
- - TRBJ2-5 TRBV28 CASSTAKPTGIQETQYF TGTGCCAGCAGTACGGCGAAACCCACAGGGATCCAAGAGACCCAGTACTTC
- - TRBJ2-3 TRBV29-1 CSADSTSTDTQYF TGTAGCGCCGACTCGACTAGCACAGATACGCAGTATTTT
- TRBD2 TRBJ2-2 TRBV9 CASSTGLADGTGELFF TGTGCCAGCAGCACGGGACTAGCGGACGGAACCGGGGAGCTGTTTTTT
- TRBD1 TRBJ1-1 TRBV4-2 CASSQETGLNTEAFF TGTGCCAGCAGCCAAGAGACAGGGCTGAACACTGAAGCTTTCTTT
- - TRBJ1-3 TRBV7-9 CASSLASGSLHTIYF TGTGCCAGCAGCTTAGCTTCGGGTAGTCTGCACACCATATATTTT
- TRBD1 TRBJ1-2 TRBV29-1 CSVGQGATHGYTF TGCAGCGTTGGACAGGGGGCAACCCATGGCTACACCTTC
- - TRBJ1-5 TRBV25-1 CASSETGTLSNQPQHF TGTGCCAGCAGTGAGACAGGTACCCTTAGCAATCAGCCCCAGCATTTT
- - TRBJ1-2 TRBV11-3 CASSPGTGYGYTF TGTGCCAGCAGCCCCGGGACTGGCTATGGCTACACCTTC
- TRBD1 TRBJ2-3 TRBV7-2 CASSPGTVFTDTQYF TGTGCCAGCAGCCCCGGGACAGTATTCACAGATACGCAGTATTTT
- - TRBJ2-2 TRBV7-3 CASSLTEGQYTGELFF TGTGCCAGCAGCTTAACGGAGGGACAGTACACCGGGGAGCTGTTTTTT
once TRBD1 TRBJ1-1 TRBV7-9 CASSSGTGVRSTEAFF TGTGCCAGCAGCTCTGGGACAGGGGTTAGGAGCACTGAAGCTTTCTTT
- TRBD1 TRBJ2-7 TRBV9 CASSVGPGQGAGEQYF TGTGCCAGCAGCGTAGGCCCGGGACAGGGGGCTGGCGAGCAGTACTTC
- - TRBJ1-1 TRBV6-1 CASSETRGLTEAFF TGTGCCAGCAGTGAAACAAGGGGCTTAACTGAAGCTTTCTTT
- - TRBJ1-3 TRBV28 CASSSPQSVRGNTIYF TGTGCCAGCAGCTCCCCCCAGTCAGTAAGAGGAAACACCATATATTTT
- TRBD1 TRBJ1-5 TRBV5-8 CASSKARGKGQPQHF TGTGCCAGCAGCAAAGCCAGGGGGAAAGGTCAGCCCCAGCATTTT
- TRBD2 TRBJ2-7 TRBV7-2 CASSLEAGAPYEQYF TGTGCCAGCAGCTTAGAGGCGGGAGCCCCCTACGAGCAGTACTTC
once - TRBJ2-1 TRBV20-1 CSASGFSVSSYNEQFF TGCAGTGCTAGTGGGTTTTCGGTATCGTCCTACAATGAGCAGTTCTTC
- - TRBJ2-7 TRBV5-1 CASSFGYEQYF TGCGCCAGCAGCTTCGGCTACGAGCAGTACTTC
- TRBD1 TRBJ2-1 TRBV11-2 CASSIDRDNEQFF TGTGCCAGCAGCATTGACAGGGACAATGAGCAGTTCTTC
- TRBD1 TRBJ1-5 TRBV5-5 CASSRGTGNSNQPQHF TGTGCCAGCAGCAGAGGGACAGGGAATAGCAATCAGCCCCAGCATTTT
- TRBD1 TRBJ2-6 TRBV30 CAWSVYRGTVNSGANVLTF TGTGCCTGGAGTGTGTACAGGGGGACAGTGAACTCTGGGGCCAACGTCCTGACTTTC
- - TRBJ1-2 TRBV11-2 CASSLDRLGDYGYTF TGTGCCAGCAGCTTAGACAGGTTGGGTGACTATGGCTACACCTTC
once TRBD1 TRBJ1-3 TRBV4-3 CASSQVMTGGAMTGNTIYF TGCGCCAGCAGCCAAGTGATGACAGGGGGCGCGATGACTGGAAACACCATATATTTT
- - TRBJ1-4 TRBV19 CASSTGYSAEKLFF TGTGCCAGTTCTACAGGGTATTCGGCTGAAAAACTGTTTTTT
- TRBD1 TRBJ1-2 TRBV7-2 CASSTTGGQGWRGYTF TGTGCCAGCAGCACTACAGGCGGACAGGGTTGGCGGGGCTACACCTTC
- - TRBJ2-5 TRBV12-5 CASGPDGLETQYF TGTGCTAGTGGGCCGGACGGACTGGAGACCCAGTACTTC
- - TRBJ2-2 TRBV6-5 CASSHWTKNTGELFF TGTGCCAGCAGTCACTGGACTAAAAACACCGGGGAGCTGTTTTTT
- - TRBJ1-4 TRBV19 CASSISSTNEKLFF TGTGCCAGTAGTATAAGCTCAACTAATGAAAAACTGTTTTTT